This TCR beta chain derives from a study of CD4+ T cells in melanoma. This clone appeared once. Trimming left V 0 bases short and J 3 bases short, with 13 bases between. CDR3 size: 16 residues. Measured with immunoSEQ multiplex PCR; TCRdb has only the in-frame clones, and not every one. The sample yields tens of thousands of clones, 60% to 75% seen once. The specimen was tumor tissue. The chain is built from TRBV23-1 and TRBJ2-3; D is perhaps TRBD1 or TRBD2 (5 bases each). TRBV23-1 is assigned to the ORF class and has an uncertain function. This TCR was sampled from a human donor with melanoma. The CDR3: CASSQSTRGATDTQYF. The CDR3 DNA follows: TGCGCCAGCAGTCAATCAACCAGAGGGGCAACAGATACGCAGTATTTT.